These 17 T cell receptor beta chains originate from one sample sequenced in a study of control samples from healthy donors and cancer patients. Assay used: immunoSEQ multiplex PCR; TCRdb lists only in-frame clones, some missing. The profile shows roughly 94,000 clones, 65% to 85% of them singletons. Input material: PBMCs. The source of these receptors is a man aged 70 or older with lung cancer.

The chain carries TRBV19 and TRBJ1-5; possibly TRBD1 for D (6 bases). Trimming pared 1 base from V and 1 base from J, leaving 11 bases between. The germline V gene has CDR1 LNHDA and CDR2 SQIVND (reference sequence). The CDR3 totals 16 residues. Written as DNA, the CDR3 is TGTGCCAGTAGTATAGTACAGGGCAGGAGCAATCAGCCCCAGCATTTT. It encodes CASSIVQGRSNQPQHF.

CDR3 loop: CASSRSGSYEQYF. Written as DNA, the CDR3 is TGTGCCAGTAGTCGGTCAGGTTCCTACGAGCAGTACTTC. V is TRBV19 and J is TRBJ2-7; D not resolved. This CDR3 spans 13 amino acids. The ends were cut back, 5 bases at V and 1 base at J, with 9 bases in the middle. Germline CDR1 reads LNHDA; CDR2 reads SQIVND (reference sequence).

The rearrangement joins TRBV19 to TRBJ2-3, with a possible D match to TRBD1 (5 bases). This CDR3 region has 15 residues. V was shortened by 5 bases and J by 0 bases, with 12 bases between the two germline ends. CDR1 is LNHDA and CDR2 is SQIVND in the germline V gene (reference sequence). In nucleotides, the CDR3 is TGTGCCAGTAGTTCTGGCAGGGTGAGCACAGATACGCAGTATTTT. Amino acids: CASSSGRVSTDTQYF.

The chain uses TRBV19 and TRBJ2-3; no clear D. V was trimmed by 7 bases and J by 1 base, leaving 18 bases between them. Germline CDR1 LNHDA, CDR2 SQIVND (reference sequence). The CDR3 sequence is 16 residues long. The CDR3 bases are TGTGCCAGTACCCCCTACGGCACGACCGGCACAGATACGCAGTATTTT. Protein product: CASTPYGTTGTDTQYF.

The sample holds one count of this clone. The chain is built from TRBV2 and TRBJ1-1, with 7 bases matching TRBD1. Germline trimming cut 5 bases from V and 1 base from J; bases unmatched to any gene: 4. Germline V gives CDR1 SNHLY, CDR2 FYNNEI. The CDR3 consists of 14 residues. Written as DNA, the CDR3 is TGTGCCAGCAGTATTAGGACAGGGAACACTGAAGCTTTCTTT. Residues: CASSIRTGNTEAFF.

This clone appeared a single time. This chain connects TRBV5-1 to TRBJ2-3; 8 nucleotides agree with TRBD2. J gave up 1 base and V 3 bases, and 7 bases lay outside the gene matches. The V gene's germline CDR1 is SGHRS and CDR2 YFSETQ. This CDR3 is 16 amino acids long. As DNA, the CDR3 is TGCGCCAGCAGCTCCGGACCAGCGGGGGGCACAGATACGCAGTATTTT. It translates to CASSSGPAGGTDTQYF.

The chain has TRBV4-1 and TRBJ2-6, with 9 bases identical to TRBD1. From germline, CDR1 is MGHRA and CDR2 YSYEKL. V dropped 3 bases and J dropped 4; count of bases not matched to a gene: 4. This CDR3 contains 16 residues. The CDR3 DNA reads as TGCGCCAGCAGCCAGGCACAGGGGGCGGGGGCCAACGTCCTGACTTTC. It translates to CASSQAQGAGANVLTF.

This clone was observed once. The chain joins TRBV25-1 to TRBJ1-2; D may be TRBD1 (5 bases). This CDR3 spans 13 amino acids. Looked up from germline, CDR1 is MGHDK and CDR2 is SYGVNS. Between the trimmed V and J ends, which lost 4 bases and 5 bases, there was a span of 11 bases. CDR3 protein: CASSGGVSYGYTF. The CDR3 DNA sequence: TGTGCCAGCAGTGGGGGGGTGAGTTATGGCTACACCTTC.

V and J are TRBV11-2 and TRBJ1-2; 8 positions match TRBD1. From germline, CDR1 is SGHAT and CDR2 FQNNGV. The CDR3 spans 16 residues. V was pared by 0 bases and J by 5 bases, with 8 bases of the junction left unmatched. The DNA of the CDR3 is TGTGCCAGCAGCTTAGACGGGACAGGACGCCGTTATGGCTACACCTTC. It yields the protein CASSLDGTGRRYGYTF.

This chain uses TRBV7-2 with TRBJ1-4; D is undetermined. The CDR3 spans 13 residues. Germline V gene data show CDR1 as SGHTA and CDR2 as FQGNSA. Trimming removed 5 bases from V and 8 bases from J, with 12 bases in between. Here the CDR3 reads CASSLPTEEKLFF. The CDR3, as DNA: TGTGCCAGCAGCCTCCCGACCGAAGAAAAACTGTTTTTT.

V and J are TRBV6-1 and TRBJ1-1, with a possible D match to TRBD1 (6 bases). Trimming took 3 bases from V and 2 from J, leaving 10 bases between them. Germline V gene sequence: CDR1 MNHNS, CDR2 SASEGT. There are 14 residues in the CDR3. CDR3 sequence: CASSDSGANTEAFF. The CDR3 bases are TGTGCCAGCAGTGATTCAGGGGCCAACACTGAAGCTTTCTTT.

The chain recombines TRBV6-1 with TRBJ1-1, with 8 nucleotides matching TRBD1. The CDR3 loop spans 15 amino acids. After removal of 2 bases from V and 4 bases from J, the junction contained 6 bases not matched to a gene. The germline V gene encodes CDR1 MNHNS and CDR2 SASEGT. This CDR3 is CASSEQGAGFTEAFF. DNA of the CDR3: TGTGCCAGCAGTGAACAGGGGGCTGGTTTCACTGAAGCTTTCTTT.

The chain uses TRBV12-3 or TRBV12-4 and TRBJ2-5; D is perhaps TRBD2 (5 bases). CDR3 length equals 11 residues. V shed 6 bases and J shed 7 bases, with 9 bases lying between them. The CDR3 loop reads CASSLRGTQYF. The CDR3 coding sequence is TGTGCCAGCAGCCTACGGGGGACCCAGTACTTC.

This sequence joins TRBV6-5 and TRBJ2-5; 8 bases are shared with TRBD2. V shed 3 bases and J 7 bases; nucleotides not matched to a gene: 10. In germline, CDR1 is MNHEY, CDR2 SVGAGI. This CDR3 is built from 15 residues. CDR3 sequence: CASSYGSGGQGTQYF. CDR3 nucleotide sequence: TGTGCCAGCAGTTATGGATCGGGGGGGCAGGGGACCCAGTACTTC.

This chain's CDR3 is CAWSVSGGARDTQYF. In DNA, the CDR3 is TGTGCCTGGAGTGTTAGCGGGGGGGCCCGGGATACGCAGTATTTT. This chain uses TRBV30 with TRBJ2-3, with 11 bases matching TRBD2. Germline CDR1 and CDR2: GTSNPN and SVGIG (reference sequence). V lost 0 bases to trimming and J lost 6 bases; unmatched junction nucleotides: 5. The CDR3 sequence is 15 residues long.

The chain couples TRBV7-3 to TRBJ2-1, with TRBD2 matching over 10 bases. The length of the CDR3 is 15 residues. With 5 bases clipped from V and 8 bases from J, the junction kept 9 bases outside the gene matches. CDR1 and CDR2 from the germline V gene are SGHTA and FQGTGA. The CDR3 nucleotides read TGTGCCAGCAGCCCAAGCGGGGGGGCCTTCGATGAGCAGTTCTTC. Encoded protein: CASSPSGGAFDEQFF.

This rearrangement joins TRBV18 to TRBJ2-7, with TRBD1 as a possible D gene (5 bases). In germline, CDR1 is KGHSH, CDR2 LQKENI. Trimming left V 2 bases short and J 0 bases short, with 14 bases between. The CDR3 extends over 16 amino acids. CDR3 bases: TGTGCCAGCTCACCATCTCAGGGAAGGAGCTCCTACGAGCAGTACTTC. The encoded protein is CASSPSQGRSSYEQYF.